This passage covers 16 T cell receptor beta chains from one sample sequenced in a study of T cells in Graves' hyperthyroidism and ophthalmopathy. RNA transcripts yielded amplified TCR beta CDR3 regions. The study used the HTBI primer set for a first-round RT-PCR of the TCR CDR3. MiXCR, run by TCRdb on the multiplex PCR reads, gives a single entry per CDR3 protein. Counted here are fewer than 750,000 distinct CDR3 sequences, roughly 14% occurring once; the ten biggest clones make up 4.3%. The sequencing sample was made of blood. Receptors were obtained from a woman in her 40s with Graves' ophthalmopathy.

In this sample, this clonotype turned up a few times. This sequence joins TRBV12-5 and TRBJ1-1, with a weak D call TRBD1 (5 bases). The germline V gene encodes CDR1 LGHNT and CDR2 FRNRAP. The V and J ends lost 6 bases and 3 bases respectively, with 11 bases between them. CDR3 size: 13 residues. The CDR3 region has the DNA TGTGCTAGTGGGAGCCGACAGTACACTGAAGCTTTCTTT. Amino acid sequence: CASGSRQYTEAFF.

This clonotype came up a few times. A read error is possible here, since a much larger clone lies one base away. This chain uses TRBV12-5 with TRBJ1-1; D gene unclear. The germline V gene has CDR1 LGHNT and CDR2 FRNRAP. The CDR3 length is 13 residues. Written as DNA, the CDR3 is TGTGCTGGTGGTCCCGACGGGAACACTGAAGCTTTCTTT. Protein sequence: CAGGPDGNTEAFF.

This clonotype was counted many times. This sequence joins TRBV27 and TRBJ2-7; 9 bases match TRBD1. Germline CDR1 MNHEY, CDR2 SMNVEV (reference sequence). V lost 9 bases and J lost 5; bases outside the gene matches: 5. The length of the CDR3 is 12 residues. The CDR3 here is CARPGTGHEQYF. The CDR3 nucleotides are TGTGCCAGACCCGGGACAGGGCACGAGCAGTACTTC.

This clonotype was seen only a few times. V and J are TRBV28 and TRBJ2-3, with 10 nucleotides matching TRBD2. CDR3 length: 16 residues. V gave up 5 bases and J gave up 5 bases; unmatched junction bases: 10. Germline CDR1 is MDHEN and CDR2 is SYDVKM. In DNA form, the CDR3 reads TGTGCCAGCAGTGCCCACGGCGCTAGCGGGAGAGATACGCAGTATTTT. Protein sequence: CASSAHGASGRDTQYF.

Only a few counts were recorded for this clonotype. V and J are TRBV20-1 and TRBJ2-7; the D gene is possibly TRBD2 (6 bases). V shed 3 bases and J shed 3 bases, with 12 bases lying between them. The CDR3 loop spans 13 amino acids. Germline CDR1 reads DFQATT; CDR2 reads SNEGSKA (reference sequence). CDR3 nucleotide sequence: TGCAGTGCTAGTGGCGGGACCCTCTACGAGCAGTACTTC. Translation gives CSASGGTLYEQYF.

Comment on this clonotype: This may be a read error: a much more frequent sequence differs by one nucleotide. This rearrangement joins TRBV12-3 or TRBV12-4 to TRBJ2-7, with TRBD1 matching over 8 bases. V gave up 11 bases and J gave up 3 bases; unmatched junction bases: 21. The CDR3 is 17 amino acids. CDR3 amino acids: CADRPGQAVPSLYEQYF. CDR3 sequence (DNA): TGTGCCGACAGGCCGGGACAGGCAGTCCCCTCACTCTACGAGCAGTACTTC.

This clonotype was counted many times. The chain has TRBV15 and TRBJ2-4; no reliable D call. Germline CDR1 is LNHNV and CDR2 is YYDKDF (reference sequence). This CDR3 contains 14 residues. Deletions cut 2 bases from V and 8 bases from J, with 13 bases between. CDR3 loop: CATSRRARLDIQYF. For the CDR3, the DNA is TGTGCCACCAGCAGAAGGGCCCGGTTGGACATTCAGTACTTC. Filled out from reference TRBV15 and TRBJ2-4, the complete variable domain reads DAMVIQNPRYQVTQFGKPVTLSCSQTLNHNVMYWYQQKSSQAPKLLFHYYDKDFNNEADTPDNFQSRRPNTSFCFLDIRSPGLGDTAMYLCATSRRARLDIQYFGAGTRLSVL.

This clonotype was found many times. DNA of the CDR3: TGTGCCAGCGGCGACCACAGCTACGAGCAGTACTTC. Translating gives CASGDHSYEQYF. The chain joins TRBV11-2 to TRBJ2-7; D uncertain. CDR1 and CDR2 from the germline V gene are SGHAT and FQNNGV. The CDR3 contains 12 residues. Trimming cost V 8 bases and J 3 bases, with 11 bases left between them.

This clonotype was detected a few times. V gene TRBV18 combines with J gene TRBJ1-1; D possibly corresponds to TRBD1 (6 bases). V lost 1 base to trimming and J lost 2 bases, with 14 bases between them. This CDR3 is 16 amino acids long. The germline V gene encodes CDR1 KGHSH and CDR2 LQKENI. This chain's CDR3 is CASSPRGRGSNTEAFF. In nucleotides, the CDR3 is TGTGCCAGCTCACCACGAGGGAGGGGGTCCAACACTGAAGCTTTCTTT.

The sample holds many counts of this clonotype. The CDR3 DNA reads TGTGCCAGCAGCCGGGTATATAACTACGAGCAGTACTTC. Encoded protein: CASSRVYNYEQYF. This rearrangement joins TRBV14 to TRBJ2-7; no definite D call. V was cut by 4 bases and J by 3 bases, with 10 bases left in between. Germline V gene lookup returns CDR1 SGHDN and CDR2 FVKESK. The CDR3 spans 13 residues. The complete variable domain, with remaining parts taken from reference TRBV14 and TRBJ2-7, reads EAGVTQFPSHSVIEKGQTVTLRCDPISGHDNLYWYRRVMGKEIKFLLHFVKESKQDESGMPNNRFLAERTGGTYSTLKVQPAELEDSGVYFCASSRVYNYEQYFGPGTRLTVT.

Ten or more counts support this clonotype. The chain links TRBV20-1 to TRBJ1-1; possibly TRBD1 for D (5 bases). V lost 2 bases, J lost 3 bases, and 7 bases lay in between. This CDR3 spans 12 amino acids. Per the germline V gene, CDR1 is DFQATT and CDR2 is SNEGSKA (reference sequence). For the CDR3, the DNA is TGCAGTGCTAGACAGGGATACACTGAAGCTTTCTTT. It specifies CSARQGYTEAFF.

This clonotype occurred many times. The CDR3 sequence is CASSMGLAPNEQFF. The CDR3 DNA follows: TGTGCCAGTAGTATGGGACTAGCACCCAATGAGCAGTTCTTC. The chain has TRBV19 and TRBJ2-1; 9 nucleotides line up with TRBD2. The CDR3 spans 14 residues. Germline V lookup: CDR1 LNHDA, CDR2 SQIVND (reference sequence). Trimming removed 3 bases from V and 6 bases from J; junction bases left unmatched: 3.

On this clonotype itself: The junction departs from the called germline gene at one end, perhaps through a read error. This chain links TRBV2 with TRBJ2-5; a weak D match, TRBD1 (6 bases). The CDR3 sequence is 12 residues long. Looked up from germline, CDR1 is SNHLY and CDR2 is FYNNEI. In DNA, the CDR3 is TGTGCCGGCAGGACAGCCGAAGAGACCCAGTACTTC. Protein: CAGRTAEETQYF.

This clonotype was observed at least ten times. The gene calls are TRBV6-5 and TRBJ2-6; TRBD1 agrees at 8 bases. The CDR3 has 15 residues. CDR1 and CDR2 (germline): MNHEY, SVGAGI. The trim removed 7 bases at V and 2 bases at J, leaving 4 bases unmatched. The CDR3 DNA follows: TGTGCCAGCACTCAGGGGGCAGCTGGGGCCAACGTCCTGACTTTC. Translating gives CASTQGAAGANVLTF.

This clonotype came up many times. The rearrangement uses TRBV2 and TRBJ1-5, with 10 nucleotides matching TRBD1. The germline V gene encodes CDR1 SNHLY and CDR2 FYNNEI. The ends lost 4 bases at V and 6 bases at J; junction bases unmatched: 9. CDR3 length equals 16 residues. The CDR3 coding sequence is TGTGCCAGCAGTGCCCAGGACAGGGGGTTGGGTCAGCCCCAGCATTTT. Protein product: CASSAQDRGLGQPQHF.

The table lists this clonotype with many counts. The CDR3 loop reads CATLVGSHYGYTF. CDR3 sequence (DNA): TGTGCCACCCTCGTCGGATCCCACTATGGCTACACCTTC. The V and J genes are TRBV28 and TRBJ1-2; D is ambiguous. Trimming left V 10 bases short and J 3 bases short, with 15 bases between. Germline CDR1 and CDR2: MDHEN and SYDVKM. This CDR3 spans 13 amino acids.